The next 28 T cell receptor beta chains were all read from a single sample in a study of T cells in localized non-small cell lung cancer. Profiled with immunoSEQ multiplex PCR; TCRdb holds only in-frame clones, not every one. The sample yields 4,500 to 5,500 clones, 90% to 95% seen once. This specimen consisted of peripheral blood, obtained before any cancer treatment. These TCRs come from a woman between 35 and 75 years old with stage I lung adenocarcinoma.

This chain joins TRBV19 and TRBJ1-1; TRBD1 aligns across 7 bases. The V and J ends lost 6 bases and 7 bases, in that order; junction bases with no gene match: 11. Germline CDR1 and CDR2: LNHDA and SQIVND (reference sequence). The CDR3 spans 14 residues. This chain's CDR3 is CASSDRVGTVEAFF. CDR3 DNA: TGTGCCAGTAGCGACAGGGTCGGGACCGTTGAAGCTTTCTTT.

The V gene is TRBV11-1, the J gene TRBJ1-4; D gene ambiguous. The CDR3 is made up of 15 amino acids. V lost 5 bases and J lost 0, with 10 bases in between. CDR1 and CDR2 (germline): SGHAT, FQDESV (reference sequence). CDR3 sequence (DNA): TGTGCCAGCAGCCCAGAGATTGCAACTAATGAAAAACTGTTTTTT. This sequence encodes CASSPEIATNEKLFF.

J is TRBJ2-2 and V is TRBV5-1; 11 nucleotides align to TRBD1. This CDR3 comprises 15 residues. Looked up from germline, CDR1 is SGHRS and CDR2 is YFSETQ. J was trimmed by 4 bases and V by 6 bases; bases with no gene match: 5. The CDR3 nucleotides read TGCGCCAGCACCCAGGACAGGGGGCTCACCGGGGAGCTGTTTTTT. The encoded protein is CASTQDRGLTGELFF.

The chain joins TRBV5-5 to TRBJ2-3; 9 positions match TRBD1. V trimming: 3 bases; J trimming: 6 bases; junction bases outside the gene matches: 17. The CDR3 is made up of 18 amino acids. CDR1 SGHKS and CDR2 YYEKEE come from the germline V gene (reference sequence). The CDR3 here is CASSSRDRETMYFDTQYF. CDR3 sequence (DNA): TGTGCCAGCAGCTCCCGGGACAGGGAGACAATGTATTTTGATACGCAGTATTTT. Full variable domain (rest looked up from reference TRBV5-5 and TRBJ2-3): DAGVTQSPTHLIKTRGQQVTLRCSPISGHKSVSWYQQVLGQGPQFIFQYYEKEERGRGNFPDRFSARQFPNYSSELNVNALLLGDSALYLCASSSRDRETMYFDTQYFGPGTRLTVL.

The J gene is TRBJ2-3, the V gene TRBV18; 8 bases align to TRBD1. Germline CDR1 reads KGHSH; CDR2 reads LQKENI. The trim removed 3 bases at V and 4 bases at J, leaving 9 bases unmatched. The CDR3 loop spans 16 amino acids. The CDR3 coding sequence is TGTGCCAGCTCACCCAGCGCAGGGGGCTTGGCAGATACGCAGTATTTT. Translation: CASSPSAGGLADTQYF.

This chain links TRBV28 with TRBJ2-1, with 8 bases fitting TRBD2. Per germline, CDR1 MDHEN and CDR2 SYDVKM. The ends lost 6 bases at V and 6 bases at J; junction bases unmatched: 13. The CDR3 has 16 residues. The CDR3 spells CASRSTGTSSGNEQFF. CDR3 bases: TGTGCCAGCAGGTCCACCGGGACTAGTAGTGGCAATGAGCAGTTCTTC.

This chain uses TRBV5-4 with TRBJ2-5, with 12 nucleotides matching TRBD2. Trimming took 4 bases from V and 5 from J; bases not matched to a gene: 9. The CDR3 runs 16 residues. The germline V gene encodes CDR1 SGHNT and CDR2 YYREEE (reference sequence). The CDR3 sequence: CASSPGLAGIGETQYF. Here the CDR3 DNA reads TGTGCCAGCAGCCCGGGACTAGCGGGCATTGGTGAGACCCAGTACTTC.

This chain uses TRBV6-1 with TRBJ2-1; possible D gene TRBD1, 5 bases. Germline V gene sequence: CDR1 MNHNS, CDR2 SASEGT. This CDR3 contains 15 residues. The V and J ends lost 8 bases and 0 bases respectively, with 14 bases between them. The CDR3 DNA is TGTGCCAGCTATCAGGGTTCGGACTCCTACAATGAGCAGTTCTTC. Translation gives CASYQGSDSYNEQFF.

The chain is built from TRBV28 and TRBJ2-7; D is unclear. This CDR3 spans 14 amino acids. Trimming cost V 6 bases and J 3 bases, with 15 bases left between them. Germline V CDR1 and CDR2: MDHEN, SYDVKM. The CDR3 sequence is CASSSQATIYEQYF. For the CDR3, the DNA is TGTGCCAGCAGCTCCCAAGCGACCATCTACGAGCAGTACTTC.

The chain uses TRBV6-1 and TRBJ1-4, with 9 bases lining up with TRBD1. Per the germline V gene, CDR1 is MNHNS and CDR2 is SASEGT. The CDR3 sequence is 15 residues long. V lost 1 base, J lost 8 bases, and 5 bases stayed unmatched. The CDR3 is CASSEGRQGGEKLFF. The CDR3 region has the DNA TGTGCCAGCAGTGAAGGGAGACAGGGGGGGGAAAAACTGTTTTTT.

This clone was seen a single time. The chain combines TRBV5-1 with TRBJ2-7; TRBD1 matches 7 bases. Germline CDR1 SGHRS, CDR2 YFSETQ. Germline trimming cut 4 bases from V and 9 bases from J; bases unmatched to any gene: 7. The CDR3 runs 12 residues. CDR3 DNA: TGCGCCAGCAGCAACCAGGGGGTCCGGCAGTACTTC. Its translation is CASSNQGVRQYF.

This chain joins TRBV11-3 and TRBJ2-1, with TRBD2 matching over 10 bases. V lost 10 bases to trimming and J lost 10 bases; unmatched junction nucleotides: 10. The germline V gene has CDR1 SGHNT and CDR2 YENEEA. The CDR3 runs 13 residues. CDR3 loop: CATRASGSWEQFF. In nucleotides, the CDR3 is TGTGCCACCCGGGCTAGCGGGAGCTGGGAGCAGTTCTTC.

Written as DNA, the CDR3 is TGTGCCAGCAGTGAGCAGCGGAACACTGAAGCTTTCTTT. This gives the protein CASSEQRNTEAFF. The rearrangement uses TRBV6-4 and TRBJ1-1, with unresolved D. V gave up 3 bases and J gave up 1 base, with 6 bases separating them. CDR3 length equals 13 residues. Germline CDR1 reads MRHNA; CDR2 reads SNTAGT.

The V gene is TRBV19, the J gene TRBJ1-4; 9 bases are shared with TRBD1. Germline loops: CDR1 LNHDA, CDR2 SQIVND (reference sequence). The CDR3 loop spans 12 amino acids. V lost 5 bases and J lost 8; bases outside the gene matches: 0. CDR3 DNA sequence: TGTGCCAGTAGTGGACAGGGGGAAAAACTGTTTTTT. Protein: CASSGQGEKLFF.

The gene calls are TRBV5-4 and TRBJ1-1; 9 positions match TRBD1. Germline V gene sequence: CDR1 SGHNT, CDR2 YYREEE (reference sequence). V lost 0 bases to trimming and J lost 5 bases; unmatched junction nucleotides: 5. The CDR3 extends over 15 amino acids. This chain's CDR3 is CASSLDSGTGTEAFF. The CDR3 bases are TGTGCCAGCAGCTTGGATTCCGGGACAGGGACTGAAGCTTTCTTT.

The chain combines TRBV7-2 with TRBJ2-7; D is unresolved. V lost 4 bases and J lost 4, with 5 bases in between. From germline, CDR1 is SGHTA and CDR2 FQGNSA. This CDR3 spans 11 amino acids. The CDR3 here is CASSSVYEQYF. The CDR3 region has the DNA TGTGCCAGCAGCTCCGTTTACGAGCAGTACTTC. The full variable domain, in which reference TRBV7-2 and TRBJ2-7 provide the parts outside the CDR3, is GAGVSQSPSNKVTEKGKDVELRCDPISGHTALYWYRQSLGQGLEFLIYFQGNSAPDKSGLPSDRFSAERTGGSVSTLTIQRTQQEDSAVYLCASSSVYEQYFGPGTRLTVT.

The CDR3, as DNA: TGCAGCGTTGAAGTCCACCTTAGGGCTGAAGCTTTCTTT. This gives the protein CSVEVHLRAEAFF. The J gene is TRBJ1-1, the V gene TRBV29-1, with D hard to call. The CDR3 contains 13 residues. With 1 base removed from V and 6 bases from J, the gap between germline ends came to 12 bases. CDR1 SQVTM and CDR2 ANQGSEA come from the germline V gene. Looking up the rest from reference TRBV29-1 and TRBJ1-1 gives the full variable domain: SAVISQKPSRDICQRGTSLTIQCQVDSQVTMMFWYRQQPGQSLTLIATANQGSEATYESGFVIDKFPISRPNLTFSTLTVSNMSPEDSSIYLCSVEVHLRAEAFFGQGTRLTVV.

This chain joins TRBV4-1 and TRBJ1-1, with a possible D match to TRBD1 (5 bases). Between the trimmed V and J ends, which lost 3 bases and 7 bases, there was a span of 12 bases. CDR1 is MGHRA, CDR2 YSYEKL, per germline. The CDR3 is 13 residues long. The CDR3 region has the DNA TGCGCCAGCAGCCACCACGGGGGGAATGAAGCTTTCTTT. Translation: CASSHHGGNEAFF.

This rearrangement joins TRBV5-4 to TRBJ2-3, with D unclear. Per the germline V gene, CDR1 is SGHNT and CDR2 is YYREEE (reference sequence). The V gene lost 7 bases and the J gene lost 1 base, with 10 bases spanning the gap. This CDR3 comprises 13 residues. The CDR3 region has the DNA TGTGCCAGCCTTCCGGACGGCACAGATACGCAGTATTTT. It yields the protein CASLPDGTDTQYF.

This rearrangement joins TRBV7-9 to TRBJ1-1; D might be TRBD1 (5 bases). Per the germline V gene, CDR1 is SEHNR and CDR2 is FQNEAQ (reference sequence). The V and J ends lost 3 bases and 0 bases respectively, with 14 bases between them. The CDR3 is 16 amino acids. The CDR3 sequence: CASSFPRGTMNTEAFF. The CDR3 nucleotides are TGTGCCAGCAGCTTTCCTCGGGGGACCATGAACACTGAAGCTTTCTTT. Full variable domain (remainder filled in from reference TRBV7-9 and TRBJ1-1): DTGVSQNPRHKITKRGQNVTFRCDPISEHNRLYWYRQTLGQGPEFLTYFQNEAQLEKSRLLSDRFSAERPKGSFSTLEIQRTEQGDSAMYLCASSFPRGTMNTEAFFGQGTRLTVV.

The rearrangement uses TRBV7-9 and TRBJ1-1; the D is unclear. CDR1 is SEHNR and CDR2 is FQNEAQ in the germline V gene (reference sequence). V lost 5 bases to trimming and J lost 0 bases, with 10 bases between them. The CDR3 loop spans 14 amino acids. CDR3 sequence: CASSQGGMNTEAFF. CDR3 bases: TGTGCCAGCAGCCAAGGAGGGATGAACACTGAAGCTTTCTTT.

The chain couples TRBV18 to TRBJ2-1; tentative D call: TRBD2 (6 bases). Per the germline V gene, CDR1 is KGHSH and CDR2 is LQKENI. The V and J ends lost 3 bases and 5 bases respectively, with 14 bases between them. CDR3 length: 15 amino acids. The CDR3 DNA reads TGTGCCAGCTCACCCGCGGGGCCTAAGGACAATGAGCAGTTCTTC. It specifies CASSPAGPKDNEQFF.

The chain carries TRBV6-5 and TRBJ2-7; the D is unclear. This CDR3 is 15 amino acids long. Between the trimmed V and J ends, which lost 0 bases and 0 bases, there was a span of 9 bases. Germline lookup yields CDR1 MNHEY and CDR2 SVGAGI. For the CDR3, the DNA is TGTGCCAGCAGTTACTCGGCCAGGAGCTCCTACGAGCAGTACTTC. Amino acids: CASSYSARSSYEQYF.

The rearrangement links TRBV7-9 to TRBJ2-3; no clear D gene. This CDR3 comprises 12 residues. Germline values: CDR1 SEHNR, CDR2 FQNEAQ (reference sequence). V was clipped by 4 bases and J by 6 bases, with 8 bases between them. The CDR3 nucleotides are TGTGCCAGCAGCTCCCTGGGGGATACGCAGTATTTT. Encoded protein: CASSSLGDTQYF.

The V gene is TRBV5-1, the J gene TRBJ2-3; TRBD1 or TRBD2 may be the D gene (6 bases each). The CDR3 contains 16 residues. V lost 2 bases and J lost 0, with 13 bases in between. Germline CDR1 SGHRS, CDR2 YFSETQ. The chain's CDR3 is CASSLRQAGSTDTQYF. For the CDR3, the DNA is TGCGCCAGCAGCTTACGACAGGCGGGGAGCACAGATACGCAGTATTTT.

V is TRBV6-5 and J is TRBJ1-3; tentatively, D is TRBD1 (6 bases). The CDR3 sequence is 14 residues long. V lost 6 bases and J lost 0, with 9 bases in between. Germline CDR1 and CDR2: MNHEY and SVGAGI. CDR3 residues: CASSRTDSGNTIYF. Written as DNA, the CDR3 is TGTGCCAGCAGCCGGACAGACTCTGGAAACACCATATATTTT.

The DNA for the CDR3 is TGTGCCAGCAGCCCATTGGGAAGCTCCTACAATGAGCAGTTCTTC. Its protein is CASSPLGSSYNEQFF. The chain links TRBV9 to TRBJ2-1, with no clear D. Trimming pared 4 bases from V and 0 bases from J, leaving 11 bases between. The CDR3 length is 15 residues. Per germline, CDR1 SGDLS and CDR2 YYNGEE.

This chain links TRBV30 with TRBJ2-3; 8 bases fit TRBD2. The CDR3 is 16 amino acids. Germline lookup yields CDR1 GTSNPN and CDR2 SVGIG (reference sequence). Germline trimming cut 5 bases from V and 4 bases from J; bases unmatched to any gene: 14. The CDR3 protein is CAWVLTSVLFPDTQYF. In DNA form, the CDR3 reads TGTGCCTGGGTGTTGACTAGCGTTTTATTTCCAGATACGCAGTATTTT. The variable domain in full, with the rest retrieved from reference TRBV30 and TRBJ2-3, is SQTIHQWPATLVQPVGSPLSLECTVEGTSNPNLYWYRQAAGRGLQLLFYSVGIGQISSEVPQNLSASRPQDRQFILSSKKLLLSDSGFYLCAWVLTSVLFPDTQYFGPGTRLTVL.